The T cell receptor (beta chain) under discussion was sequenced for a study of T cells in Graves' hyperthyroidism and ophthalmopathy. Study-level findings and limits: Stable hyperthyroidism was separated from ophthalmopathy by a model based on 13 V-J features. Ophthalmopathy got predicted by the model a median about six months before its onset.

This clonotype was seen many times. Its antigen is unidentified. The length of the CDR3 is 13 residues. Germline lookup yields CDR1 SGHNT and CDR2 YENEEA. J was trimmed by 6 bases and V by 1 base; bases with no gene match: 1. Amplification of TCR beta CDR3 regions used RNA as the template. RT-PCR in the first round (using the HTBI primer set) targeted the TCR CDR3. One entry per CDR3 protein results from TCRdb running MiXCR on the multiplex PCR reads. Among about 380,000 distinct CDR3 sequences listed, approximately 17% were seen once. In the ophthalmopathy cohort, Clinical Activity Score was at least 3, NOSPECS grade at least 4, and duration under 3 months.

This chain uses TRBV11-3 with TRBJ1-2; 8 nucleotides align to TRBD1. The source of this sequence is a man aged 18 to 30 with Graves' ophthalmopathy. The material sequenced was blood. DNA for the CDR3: TGTGCCAGCAGCTTAGTGACAGGGGATGGCTACACCTTC. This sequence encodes CASSLVTGDGYTF.